This T cell receptor beta chain emerged from a study of blood T cell repertoires in COVID-19. Study as a whole: The cDNA or gDNA used as material had been derived from T cells, B-cell-depleted T cells, or PBMCs.

TCRdb keeps only in-frame clones here, not all; method: immunoSEQ multiplex PCR. The top ten hold roughly 3.9% of the sample, which has approximately 300,000 clones, 90% seen once. Participant reports of clinical history set cohort assignment. Shortly before study entry, within 2 weeks, exposed participants had met a COVID-19 case. This TCR was sampled from a woman in her twenties or thirties who had been exposed to COVID-19. Sequenced material: PBMCs or T cells enriched from blood (not recorded which).

CDR3 DNA: TGTGCCAGCAGCTCCTCAGACAGGGCAGGGGTTAGCAATCAGCCCCAGCATTTT. Translated, it gives CASSSSDRAGVSNQPQHF. This rearrangement joins TRBV7-9 to TRBJ1-5; 7 bases align to TRBD1. The CDR3 length is 18 residues. In germline, CDR1 is SEHNR, CDR2 FQNEAQ (reference sequence). V shed 4 bases, J shed 0 bases, and the junction held 12 bases outside the gene matches. The full variable domain, its missing parts supplied by reference TRBV7-9 and TRBJ1-5, is DTGVSQNPRHKITKRGQNVTFRCDPISEHNRLYWYRQTLGQGPEFLTYFQNEAQLEKSRLLSDRFSAERPKGSFSTLEIQRTEQGDSAMYLCASSSSDRAGVSNQPQHFGDGTRLSIL.